Each of the 23 T cell receptor beta chains below was sequenced from the same sample in a study of molecular identifiers for immune sequencing clone quantification. TCRdb itself ran the PCR reads through MiXCR, one entry per CDR3 protein. The sample lists over 300,000 distinct CDR3 sequences, roughly a quarter occurring once. The specimen sequenced was naive CD8+ T cells from blood, with Jurkat cell RNA spiked in. The subset was: FACS-sorted CD8+CD4-CCR7+CD45RA+ naive T cells. The origin of the receptors is a human donor in good health. Some libraries in this study had Jurkat cell RNA spiked in.

Concerning this clonotype: This could be a read error, since a much larger clone is one nucleotide away. The chain couples TRBV7-9 to TRBJ2-4; a weak D match, TRBD2 (5 bases). Trimming took off 3 bases at V and 8 bases at J, with 14 bases between the two ends. Germline lookup yields CDR1 SEHNR and CDR2 FQNEAQ (reference sequence). There are 14 residues in the CDR3. The CDR3 bases are TGTGCCAGCAGCTTTCTGCGGGCGAGTGACATTCAGTACTTC. Its translation: CASSFLRASDIQYF.

This clonotype occurred a few times. The chain is built from TRBV18 and TRBJ1-1; D ambiguous. Germline CDR1 reads KGHSH; CDR2 reads LQKENI. The CDR3 extends over 13 amino acids. V lost 6 bases and J lost 6, with 14 bases in between. The CDR3 loop is CASSQGSFSEAFF. The CDR3 bases are TGTGCCAGCTCCCAAGGCAGTTTCTCTGAAGCTTTCTTT.

This clonotype was seen at least ten times. One end of the junction varies from germline; a read error may be responsible. The chain couples TRBV14 to TRBJ2-1, with 7 bases lining up with TRBD1. Germline CDR1 reads SGHDN; CDR2 reads FVKESK. The CDR3 contains 13 residues. CDR3 coding DNA: TGTGCCAGCAGCCAAGATAGGGCCAGGGGGATGGTCTTC. Protein sequence: CASSQDRARGMVF.

A remark on this clonotype: A much larger clone differs by one base, so this may be a read error. J is TRBJ2-7 and V is TRBV4-3, with 12 nucleotides matching TRBD2. Germline assignment: CDR1 LGHNA and CDR2 YSLEER. The CDR3 contains 16 residues. The CDR3 loop is CACSRSGLAGAYEQYF. The CDR3 region has the DNA TGCGCCTGCAGCCGCTCGGGACTAGCGGGCGCCTACGAGCAGTACTTC.

In the case of this clonotype: At one end the junction does not follow the germline gene, possibly because of a read error. The V gene is TRBV4-3, the J gene TRBJ1-2, with D perhaps TRBD1 (6 bases). The germline CDR1 and CDR2 sequences are LGHNA and YSLEER. The CDR3 contains 15 residues. The CDR3 loop reads CASSQDTGAVYGYAF. DNA for the CDR3: TGCGCCAGCAGCCAAGATACGGGGGCGGTCTATGGCTACGCCTTC.

This clonotype was seen only once. V is TRBV5-1 and J is TRBJ2-7; TRBD1 matches 8 bases. This CDR3 has 15 residues. Trimming cost V 5 bases and J 5 bases; bases outside gene matches: 12. The germline gives CDR1 SGHRS, CDR2 YFSETQ. CDR3 coding DNA: TGCGCCAGCAGTAATGACAGGGGTGTTGGGAACGAGCAGTACTTC. It encodes CASSNDRGVGNEQYF.

A word on this clonotype: Being one base from a much bigger clone, this may be a read error. The V and J genes are TRBV4-3 and TRBJ1-5; perhaps TRBD1 as D (5 bases). The CDR3 totals 15 residues. Germline V gives CDR1 LGHNA, CDR2 YSLEER. The CDR3 DNA reads as TGCGCCAACAGCCAAGATCGGGGCAGCAATCAGCCCCAGCATTTT. Protein: CANSQDRGSNQPQHF.

As regards this clonotype: No conserved phenylalanine or tryptophan ends this CDR3, so it is likely a read error. The genes are TRBV12-3 or TRBV12-4 and TRBJ1-5, with D possibly being TRBD1 (5 bases). This CDR3 spans 14 amino acids. In DNA form, the CDR3 reads TGTGCCAGCAGTTTTCGGGCTCCAGGGCAGCGCCAGCATGTT. Translation: CASSFRAPGQRQHV.

The rearrangement uses TRBV20-1 and TRBJ1-1; 7 bases align to TRBD1. Germline CDR1 DFQATT, CDR2 SNEGSKA (reference sequence). Trimming removed 4 bases from V and 4 bases from J; junction bases left unmatched: 9. The CDR3 is made up of 14 amino acids. CDR3 nucleotides: TGCAGTGCTACCACGACAGGGAGGGTCACTGAAGCTTTCTTT. This gives the protein CSATTTGRVTEAFF.

Ten or more counts support this clonotype. The J gene is TRBJ2-2, the V gene TRBV30; D gene unclear. Germline V gene data show CDR1 as GTSNPN and CDR2 as SVGIG (reference sequence). Trimming took off 1 base at V and 5 bases at J, with 5 bases between the two ends. The CDR3 consists of 12 residues. The CDR3 here is CAWSEDTGELFF. The CDR3 region has the DNA TGTGCCTGGAGTGAGGATACCGGGGAGCTGTTTTTT.

This clonotype was detected many times. This chain uses TRBV29-1 with TRBJ2-1; 14 positions agree with TRBD2. Germline trimming cut 6 bases from V and 9 bases from J; bases unmatched to any gene: 10. The CDR3 extends over 15 amino acids. Per germline, CDR1 SQVTM and CDR2 ANQGSEA. The CDR3 sequence: CSVAAGLAGGSEQFF. Written as DNA, the CDR3 is TGCAGCGTAGCCGCTGGACTAGCGGGGGGTAGTGAGCAGTTCTTC.

This clonotype has more than one count but fewer than ten. V is TRBV25-1 and J is TRBJ2-2; D is unresolved. The V gene lost 8 bases and the J gene lost 5 bases, with 9 bases spanning the gap. Looked up from germline, CDR1 is MGHDK and CDR2 is SYGVNS. The CDR3 has 12 amino acids. CDR3 sequence reads: CASAVSTGELFF. The DNA of the CDR3 is TGTGCCAGCGCAGTGTCTACCGGGGAGCTGTTTTTT.

This clonotype was counted at least ten times. V usage is TRBV28 and J usage is TRBJ2-7, with a tentative D call TRBD2 (7 bases). The length of the CDR3 is 16 residues. V lost 1 base to trimming and J lost 1 base, with 14 bases between them. CDR1 and CDR2 from the germline V gene are MDHEN and SYDVKM. CDR3 DNA sequence: TGTGCCAGCAGTTTATCGGGGGGCGCGGGTTCCTACGAGCAGTACTTC. Amino acids: CASSLSGGAGSYEQYF.

This clonotype came up a few times. The chain couples TRBV2 to TRBJ2-7; D might be TRBD2 (5 bases). There are 15 residues in the CDR3. The V gene's germline CDR1 is SNHLY and CDR2 FYNNEI. V was shortened by 0 bases and J by 0 bases, with 9 bases between the two germline ends. CDR3 coding DNA: TGTGCCAGCAGTGAAGCCGGCGGGTCCTCCTACGAGCAGTACTTC. This sequence encodes CASSEAGGSSYEQYF. The full variable domain, completed using reference TRBV2 and TRBJ2-7, is EPEVTQTPSHQVTQMGQEVILRCVPISNHLYFYWYRQILGQKVEFLVSFYNNEISEKSEIFDDQFSVERPDGSNFTLKIRSTKLEDSAMYFCASSEAGGSSYEQYFGPGTRLTVT.

DNA for the CDR3: TGTGCCAGTAGTTTCGCCCGGGGGCAGGGGCCGAGCAATCAGCCCCAGCATTTT. It translates to CASSFARGQGPSNQPQHF. The J gene is TRBJ1-5, the V gene TRBV19, with D perhaps matching TRBD1 (6 bases). CDR1 is LNHDA and CDR2 is SQIVND in the germline V gene (reference sequence). V gave up 5 bases and J gave up 1 base, with 21 bases separating them. The CDR3 spans 18 residues.

This clonotype was detected only a few times. This chain joins TRBV9 and TRBJ2-3; D is undetermined. V lost 0 bases, J lost 5 bases, and 10 bases lay in between. The V gene's germline CDR1 is SGDLS and CDR2 YYNGEE. The CDR3 consists of 14 residues. CDR3 residues: CASSVASYGDTQYF. CDR3 DNA: TGTGCCAGCAGCGTAGCATCGTATGGAGATACGCAGTATTTT.

In this sample, this clonotype turned up a few times. The chain recombines TRBV7-3 with TRBJ2-1; D may be TRBD2 (6 bases). Looked up from germline, CDR1 is SGHTA and CDR2 is FQGTGA. The CDR3 spans 20 residues. Trimming took off 0 bases at V and 3 bases at J, with 24 bases between the two ends. The CDR3 DNA follows: TGTGCCAGCAGCTTAACCGCTAATCCAGCGGGCAAACCCCACTACAATGAGCAGTTCTTC. Protein product: CASSLTANPAGKPHYNEQFF.

This clonotype was picked up a small number of times. The rearrangement links TRBV12-3 or TRBV12-4 to TRBJ2-3; 11 positions match TRBD2. With 6 bases clipped from V and 1 base from J, the junction kept 6 bases outside the gene matches. The CDR3 covers 16 residues. The CDR3 nucleotides are TGTGCCAGCAGCTCACTAGCGGGGGACCGCACAGATACGCAGTATTTT. Amino acids: CASSSLAGDRTDTQYF.

A word on this clonotype: With a much larger clone just one base away, this may be a read error. This chain joins TRBV6-5 and TRBJ1-1; the D gene is possibly TRBD1 (5 bases). The germline V gene has CDR1 MNHEY and CDR2 SVGAGI. With 2 bases removed from V and 10 bases from J, the gap between germline ends came to 35 bases. CDR3 length: 20 residues. CDR3 in amino acids: CASSYPTSGPGLVYLAAAFF. The DNA for the CDR3 is TGTGCCAGCAGTTACCCCACGTCCGGGCCGGGACTGGTTTATTTGGCTGCAGCTTTCTTT.

For this clonotype: This sequence may be a read error, since a much larger clone differs from it by one base. This chain joins TRBV29-1 and TRBJ1-2; D is perhaps TRBD1 (6 bases). This CDR3 is built from 13 residues. Germline CDR1 and CDR2: SQVTM and ANQGSEA. CDR3: CSAAGGQNYRYTF. CDR3 bases: TGCAGCGCGGCGGGAGGACAGAACTATCGCTACACCTTC.

About this clonotype: A single base separates this from a much larger clone, so it may be a read error. The chain uses TRBV7-9 and TRBJ2-3; 7 bases match TRBD2. Looked up from germline, CDR1 is SEHNR and CDR2 is FQNEAQ (reference sequence). The CDR3 runs to 13 residues. DNA for the CDR3: TGTGCCAGCAGCTCTAGCGGCACAGATGCGCAGTATTTT. This gives the protein CASSSSGTDAQYF. The variable domain in full, with the rest retrieved from reference TRBV7-9 and TRBJ2-3, is DTGVSQNPRHKITKRGQNVTFRCDPISEHNRLYWYRQTLGQGPEFLTYFQNEAQLEKSRLLSDRFSAERPKGSFSTLEIQRTEQGDSAMYLCASSSSGTDAQYFGPGTRLTVL.

This chain joins TRBV4-2 and TRBJ2-3; 13 bases are shared with TRBD2. This CDR3 has 17 amino acids. Germline trimming cut 6 bases from V and 5 bases from J; bases unmatched to any gene: 11. The germline V gene encodes CDR1 LGHNA and CDR2 YNFKEQ. The CDR3 region is CASSLRTSGGREDTQYF. CDR3 in DNA: TGTGCCAGCAGTCTTCGGACTAGCGGGGGTCGGGAAGATACGCAGTATTTT.

A note on this clonotype: A much larger clone lies a single base off, so this may be a read error. This chain connects TRBV4-2 to TRBJ1-1, with TRBD1 identical over 8 bases. The CDR3 covers 14 residues. Germline loops: CDR1 LGHNA, CDR2 YNFKEQ. V gave up 3 bases and J gave up 7 bases; unmatched junction bases: 7. DNA of the CDR3: TGTGCCAGCAGCCACATACAGGGGGACAATGAAGCTTTCTTT. Its translation: CASSHIQGDNEAFF.